Shown below are 11 T cell receptor beta chains from a single sample sequenced in a study of blood T cell repertoires in COVID-19. Repertoires were generated with immunoSEQ multiplex PCR, while TCRdb's copy carries only in-frame clones and drops some. Of around 250,000 clones in the sample, over 75% were seen once. Sequences were obtained from PBMCs or T cells enriched from blood (not recorded which). Receptors originate from a woman between 35 and 50 years old who had been exposed to COVID-19.

In nucleotides, the CDR3 is TGTGCCAGCTCACCGACCCTTGACAGGGGGGCCTACAATGAGCAGTTCTTC. As protein: CASSPTLDRGAYNEQFF. The V call is TRBV18, the J call TRBJ2-1; 9 bases map to TRBD1. V dropped 3 bases and J dropped 2; count of bases not matched to a gene: 8. CDR3 length: 17 amino acids. Germline CDR1 is KGHSH and CDR2 is LQKENI.

The chain has TRBV29-1 and TRBJ2-3; TRBD1 matches at 11 bases. This CDR3 is 13 amino acids long. Trimming took 7 bases from V and 4 from J; bases not matched to a gene: 4. CDR1 and CDR2 (germline): SQVTM, ANQGSEA. CDR3 sequence: CSGDRGMADTQYF. CDR3 nucleotides: TGCAGCGGGGACAGGGGGATGGCAGATACGCAGTATTTT.

The chain couples TRBV21-1 to TRBJ2-7; TRBD2, the table's D call, lacks a check against the DNA. TRBV21-1 is a recognized pseudogene. There are 12 residues in the CDR3. CDR3 loop: CASSNRRYEQYV. CDR3 DNA sequence: TGTGCCAGCAGCAATCGGAGGTACGAGCAGTACGTC.

The V call is TRBV28, the J call TRBJ2-3; maybe TRBD2 (5 bases). Germline-derived CDR1 and CDR2 are MDHEN and SYDVKM. V shed 5 bases and J shed 3 bases, with 18 bases lying between them. This CDR3 region has 16 residues. The CDR3 loop reads CASSPATLGGTDTQYF. In DNA, the CDR3 is TGTGCCAGCAGTCCGGCTACCCTCGGAGGTACAGATACGCAGTATTTT.

The J gene is TRBJ1-3, the V gene TRBV28, with D tentatively TRBD1 (5 bases). Germline V gene lookup returns CDR1 MDHEN and CDR2 SYDVKM. V lost 7 bases to trimming and J lost 4 bases, with 14 bases between them. CDR3 length equals 14 residues. CDR3 residues: CASTSPGIGNTIYF. CDR3 coding DNA: TGTGCCAGCACAAGCCCAGGGATCGGAAACACCATATATTTT.

The chain is built from TRBV28 and TRBJ2-7, with a tentative D call TRBD1 (6 bases). Trimming shortened V by 7 bases and J by 2 bases, and 12 bases separated the two germline ends. In germline, CDR1 is MDHEN, CDR2 SYDVKM. CDR3 length: 13 amino acids. The CDR3 region has the DNA TGTGCCAGCACCCTGGACAGAGCCTACGAGCAGTACTTC. Translated, it gives CASTLDRAYEQYF.

This clone appeared a single time. In DNA, the CDR3 is TGTGCCAGTAGGGACGGGACAGGTAACACTGAAGCTTTCTTT. It is translated as CASRDGTGNTEAFF. The chain is built from TRBV19 and TRBJ1-1; 8 nucleotides line up with TRBD1. The J segment lost 2 bases and the V segment lost 6 bases, leaving 5 bases of the junction unmatched. The CDR3 sequence is 14 residues long. Germline CDR1 and CDR2: LNHDA and SQIVND (reference sequence).

The rearrangement uses TRBV5-4 and TRBJ2-3; 10 bases line up with TRBD1. The CDR3 spans 17 residues. The trim removed 0 bases at V and 4 bases at J, leaving 8 bases unmatched. From germline, CDR1 is SGHNT and CDR2 YYREEE (reference sequence). CDR3 nucleotides: TGTGCCAGCAGCTTGGAGCTCCGGGACAGGGGCCCAGATACGCAGTATTTT. Its protein product is CASSLELRDRGPDTQYF. The whole variable domain, remainder taken from reference TRBV5-4 and TRBJ2-3, is ETGVTQSPTHLIKTRGQQVTLRCSSQSGHNTVSWYQQALGQGPQFIFQYYREEENGRGNFPPRFSGLQFPNYSSELNVNALELDDSALYLCASSLELRDRGPDTQYFGPGTRLTVL.

J is TRBJ2-5 and V is TRBV7-9, with no clear D. CDR1 is SEHNR, CDR2 FQNEAQ, per germline (reference sequence). The length of the CDR3 is 15 residues. Trimming pared 1 base from V and 2 bases from J, leaving 11 bases between. The CDR3 loop reads CASSLGSDSQETQYF. Here the CDR3 DNA reads TGTGCCAGCAGCTTAGGGTCAGATTCACAAGAGACCCAGTACTTC.

This clone was seen a few times. The chain has TRBV6-2 or TRBV6-3 and TRBJ1-1, with 7 bases lining up with TRBD1. The CDR3 is 16 amino acids. Germline assignment: CDR1 MNHEY and CDR2 SVGEGT. V was pared by 5 bases and J by 1 base, with 10 bases of the junction left unmatched. The CDR3, as DNA: TGTGCCAGCAGTCGCCAACAGGGGTGGGGGAACACTGAAGCTTTCTTT. Amino acids: CASSRQQGWGNTEAFF.

The V and J genes are TRBV7-6 and TRBJ2-2, with a tentative D call TRBD2 (5 bases). V shed 6 bases and J shed 8 bases, with 19 bases lying between them. The CDR3 covers 15 residues. In germline, CDR1 is SGHVS, CDR2 FNYEAQ. CDR3 region: CASSRNGKGGGELFF. The CDR3 DNA sequence: TGTGCCAGCAGTCGAAACGGAAAGGGCGGGGGGGAGCTGTTTTTT.